These 6 T cell receptor beta chains were sequenced from one sample in a study of blood T cell repertoires in COVID-19. Only in-frame clones appear in the TCRdb table, and some are missing; sequencing was by immunoSEQ multiplex PCR. The sample lists about 90,000 clones, approximately 80% occurring once. Sequencing input: peripheral blood. These receptors came from a human donor in a cohort sampled during active COVID-19.

This clone was detected once. The chain combines TRBV7-8 with TRBJ2-2; D may be TRBD1 (6 bases). V shed 4 bases and J shed 0 bases, with 12 bases lying between them. CDR3 length equals 16 residues. Germline values: CDR1 SGHVS, CDR2 FQNEAQ. The CDR3 reads CASSYTGLSNTGELFF. CDR3 bases: TGTGCCAGCAGCTATACAGGGCTTTCGAACACCGGGGAGCTGTTTTTT.

On this clone: The sample has other DNA sequences that encode this CDR3 too. CDR3 amino acids: CATSDPSQETQYF. CDR3 nucleotides: TGTGCCACCAGTGACCCTTCCCAAGAGACCCAGTACTTC. The chain carries TRBV24-1 and TRBJ2-5; D unresolved. Per the germline V gene, CDR1 is KGHDR and CDR2 is SFDVKD. Trimming shortened V by 4 bases and J by 1 base, and 6 bases separated the two germline ends. CDR3 size: 13 residues.

This clone occurred a few times. The chain couples TRBV24-1 to TRBJ2-2, with a possible D match to TRBD2 (5 bases). This CDR3 has 18 residues. Per the germline V gene, CDR1 is KGHDR and CDR2 is SFDVKD. Between the trimmed V and J ends, which lost 0 bases and 5 bases, there was a span of 18 bases. The CDR3 coding sequence is TGTGCCACCAGTGATTTGGGGAAGACGGGATTGGATACCGGGGAGCTGTTTTTT. Protein sequence: CATSDLGKTGLDTGELFF.

Comment on this clone: At one boundary the junction diverges from the germline segment, which might be a read error. The chain uses TRBV7-7 and TRBJ2-2; D might be TRBD2 (5 bases). CDR1 is SSHAT, CDR2 FNYEAQ, per germline (reference sequence). CDR3 length: 16 amino acids. The CDR3: CASSLRGPGNTGELFF. Written as DNA, the CDR3 is TGTGCTAGCAGCTTACGGGGTCCGGGGAACACCGGGGAGCTGTTTTTT.

Comments on this clone: Other DNA sequences of this sample code for an identical CDR3. The chain is built from TRBV9 and TRBJ2-2, with 10 bases aligning to TRBD1. The V and J ends lost 3 bases and 7 bases, in that order; junction bases with no gene match: 6. Per the germline V gene, CDR1 is SGDLS and CDR2 is YYNGEE. The length of the CDR3 is 15 residues. This CDR3 is CASSAGQGRVGELFF. The CDR3 nucleotides are TGTGCCAGCAGCGCGGGACAGGGGAGGGTCGGGGAGCTGTTTTTT.

The J gene is TRBJ1-2, the V gene TRBV7-8; 11 bases agree with TRBD1. This CDR3 contains 16 residues. CDR1 is SGHVS, CDR2 FQNEAQ, per germline. V lost 5 bases to trimming and J lost 6 bases; unmatched junction nucleotides: 11. The CDR3 loop is CASSTRTGGVSHGYTF. The CDR3 nucleotides read TGTGCCAGCAGCACCCGGACAGGGGGCGTCTCGCATGGCTACACCTTC.